The clone carrying this T cell receptor beta chain was counted at least ten times. The record originates from a study of neurological immune-mediated disorders. The germline V gene has CDR1 ENHRY and CDR2 SYGVKD. Trimming removed 2 bases from V and 3 bases from J, with 13 bases in between. The CDR3 is 15 amino acids. Each CDR3 protein gets one entry after TCRdb re-called the 5' RACE reads with MiXCR. This sample has some 20,000 distinct CDR3 sequences; about 9.4% occur once, and the top ten carry less than 25%. Sequencing was done on a sample of PBMCs. This TCR came from a woman aged 55-75 years with HTLV-1-associated myelopathy (HAM/TSP). This chain links TRBV10-3 with TRBJ2-5, with D possibly matching TRBD1 (5 bases). CDR3 loop: CAISEMDTVEETQYF. The CDR3 nucleotides read TGTGCCATCAGTGAGATGGACACCGTCGAAGAGACCCAGTACTTC.